The next 27 T cell receptor beta chains were all read from a single sample in a study of T cell changes during pregnancy in multiple sclerosis. Clones were read by immunoSEQ multiplex PCR, and TCRdb kept only the in-frame ones, dropping some. Found here are 20,000 to 25,000 clones, less than 90% of them singletons; the top ten hold about 8%. Sequenced material: CD8+ T cells from peripheral blood mononuclear cells, taken after pregnancy. These receptors all come from a female donor with multiple sclerosis, enrolled in a pregnancy study.

The chain joins TRBV5-1 to TRBJ2-3, with TRBD2 identical over 7 bases. There are 15 residues in the CDR3. From germline, CDR1 is SGHRS and CDR2 YFSETQ. V shed 3 bases, J shed 0 bases, and the junction held 4 bases outside the gene matches. In DNA, the CDR3 is TGCGCCAGCAGCTCCCTAGCGGACAGCACAGATACGCAGTATTTT. This sequence encodes CASSSLADSTDTQYF. Full variable domain (missing parts from reference TRBV5-1 and TRBJ2-3): KAGVTQTPRYLIKTRGQQVTLSCSPISGHRSVSWYQQTPGQGLQFLFEYFSETQRNKGNFPGRFSGRQFSNSRSEMNVSTLELGDSALYLCASSSLADSTDTQYFGPGTRLTVL.

This clone appeared a single time. This chain joins TRBV5-1 and TRBJ1-1; no reliable D call. Trimming took off 4 bases at V and 0 bases at J, with 13 bases between the two ends. The CDR3 is 15 residues long. Germline V lookup: CDR1 SGHRS, CDR2 YFSETQ. Here the CDR3 DNA reads TGCGCCAGCAGCCTATCCCAAAACTTGAACACTGAAGCTTTCTTT. Amino acid sequence: CASSLSQNLNTEAFF.

The V call is TRBV2, the J call TRBJ1-2, with D perhaps matching TRBD1 (6 bases). The CDR3 sequence is 18 residues long. Per the germline V gene, CDR1 is SNHLY and CDR2 is FYNNEI. Trimming shortened V by 6 bases and J by 2 bases, and 25 bases separated the two germline ends. The CDR3 region has the DNA TGTGCCAGCAGCCGACTAAGGGGGGGACGATCAAAAAACTATGGCTACACCTTC. This encodes CASSRLRGGRSKNYGYTF.

This chain joins TRBV6-1 and TRBJ2-5; D is possibly TRBD2 (6 bases). There are 16 residues in the CDR3. Germline CDR1 reads MNHNS; CDR2 reads SASEGT. Trimming removed 2 bases at V and 2 bases at J, with 15 bases between. This CDR3 reads CASSESPLAPQETQYF. As DNA, the CDR3 is TGTGCCAGCAGTGAATCTCCGCTAGCGCCTCAAGAGACCCAGTACTTC.

Note on this clone: The junction does not match germline at one end; this may be a read error. The chain carries TRBV5-4 and TRBJ2-1; 12 nucleotides agree with TRBD2. This CDR3 spans 20 amino acids. Germline V gives CDR1 SGHNT, CDR2 YYREEE (reference sequence). CDR3 sequence reads: CASSPRFWTSGEGAYSEQFF. In DNA form, the CDR3 reads TGTGCCAGCAGCCCGCGCTTCTGGACTAGCGGGGAGGGTGCTTACAGTGAGCAGTTCTTC.

This clone is medium-sized by share. The CDR3 reads CASSEGTGGSYEQYF. For the CDR3, the DNA is TGTGCCAGCAGTGAAGGGACAGGGGGCTCCTACGAGCAGTACTTC. This rearrangement joins TRBV6-1 to TRBJ2-7; 10 nucleotides agree with TRBD1. This CDR3 comprises 15 residues. J was trimmed by 0 bases and V by 1 base; bases with no gene match: 0. Germline V gene lookup returns CDR1 MNHNS and CDR2 SASEGT.

The gene calls are TRBV5-1 and TRBJ1-4; D call uncertain. Trimming pared 4 bases from V and 0 bases from J, leaving 13 bases between. CDR1 SGHRS and CDR2 YFSETQ come from the germline V gene. The CDR3 length is 16 residues. The CDR3 reads CASSPSGRPTNEKLFF. CDR3 nucleotide sequence: TGCGCCAGCAGCCCGTCAGGCCGACCAACTAATGAAAAACTGTTTTTT.

The chain has TRBV30 and TRBJ2-7; TRBD2 matches at 8 bases. The J segment lost 2 bases and the V segment lost 3 bases, leaving 6 bases of the junction unmatched. This CDR3 region has 14 residues. Germline CDR1 is GTSNPN and CDR2 is SVGIG (reference sequence). CDR3 sequence: CAWRVPGGPYEQYF. The CDR3 DNA sequence: TGTGCCTGGAGGGTACCGGGAGGGCCCTACGAGCAGTACTTC.

J is TRBJ2-3 and V is TRBV7-3; TRBD1 matches at 9 bases. Per the germline V gene, CDR1 is SGHTA and CDR2 is FQGTGA. The junction had 13 bases not matched to a gene; V was cut back by 1 base and J by 2 bases. This CDR3 has 19 residues. This CDR3 reads CASSLIGWGQGMVTDTQYF. The CDR3 DNA reads TGTGCCAGCAGCTTAATCGGCTGGGGACAGGGAATGGTCACAGATACGCAGTATTTT.

The chain uses TRBV18 and TRBJ2-3, with D uncertain. This CDR3 region has 14 residues. The V end lost 6 bases, the J end lost 2 bases, and 12 bases lay between the germline ends. Looked up from germline, CDR1 is KGHSH and CDR2 is LQKENI. CDR3 residues: CASSLGRNTDTQYF. CDR3 DNA sequence: TGTGCCAGCTCCCTTGGTAGAAACACAGATACGCAGTATTTT.

As concerns this clone: Its ends do not fully match the called genes, so a read error is possible. The chain has TRBV6-5 and TRBJ2-7, with D possibly TRBD2 on 5 matching bases. Germline V gene data show CDR1 as MNHEY and CDR2 as SVGAGI. CDR3 size: 13 residues. CDR3 in DNA: TGTGCCAGCAGTTACTCATTGGTTGGGAGTGAGCACTTC. Protein product: CASSYSLVGSEHF.

CDR3 nucleotides: TGCGCCAGCAGCCAAGAGGGCCCCCTGGGTGAGCAGTTCTTC. This translates into CASSQEGPLGEQFF. The chain uses TRBV4-1 and TRBJ2-1; D not certain. Germline V gene lookup returns CDR1 MGHRA and CDR2 YSYEKL. The V end lost 0 bases, the J end lost 9 bases, and 12 bases lay between the germline ends. The CDR3 runs to 14 residues.

V usage is TRBV6-1 and J usage is TRBJ2-1, with TRBD1 identical over 7 bases. The CDR3 is made up of 14 amino acids. J lost 7 bases, V lost 10 bases, and 13 bases had no gene match. Germline values: CDR1 MNHNS, CDR2 SASEGT. The CDR3 region has the DNA TGTGCCACACATGCCGGGACAGCGAAAAATGAGCAGTTCTTC. Its translation is CATHAGTAKNEQFF.

The genes are TRBV13 and TRBJ2-3; 8 nucleotides match TRBD2. The CDR3 is 17 residues long. J gave up 0 bases and V 5 bases, and 10 bases lay outside the gene matches. The V gene's germline CDR1 is PRHDT and CDR2 FYEKMQ (reference sequence). The CDR3 DNA is TGTGCCAGCAGCCCCATCTTAGGCGGGAGGAGCACAGATACGCAGTATTTT. Translation: CASSPILGGRSTDTQYF. Filled out from reference TRBV13 and TRBJ2-3, the complete variable domain reads AAGVIQSPRHLIKEKRETATLKCYPIPRHDTVYWYQQGPGQDPQFLISFYEKMQSDKGSIPDRFSAQQFSDYHSELNMSSLELGDSALYFCASSPILGGRSTDTQYFGPGTRLTVL.

CDR3 amino acids: CSVEEYLPSGGNTIYF. CDR3 sequence (DNA): TGCAGCGTTGAAGAGTATTTACCGTCGGGGGGAAACACCATATATTTT. The chain links TRBV29-1 to TRBJ1-3; no definite D call. The germline CDR1 and CDR2 sequences are SQVTM and ANQGSEA. The CDR3 is made up of 16 amino acids. Trimming cost V 0 bases and J 4 bases, with 16 bases left between them.

This rearrangement joins TRBV4-2 to TRBJ2-3, with 14 bases aligning to TRBD2. The trim removed 3 bases at V and 4 bases at J, leaving 9 bases unmatched. Germline values: CDR1 LGHNA, CDR2 YNFKEQ. The CDR3 runs to 18 residues. DNA for the CDR3: TGTGCCAGCAGCCATGCGACCGGGACTAGCGGGAGTCCAGATACGCAGTATTTT. Translated, it gives CASSHATGTSGSPDTQYF.

This rearrangement joins TRBV2 to TRBJ1-2; tentatively, D is TRBD1 (6 bases). The length of the CDR3 is 15 residues. CDR1 is SNHLY and CDR2 is FYNNEI in the germline V gene. V shed 5 bases and J shed 4 bases, with 17 bases lying between them. The CDR3 region has the DNA TGTGCCAGCAGTTTTAGTCGGGGGGCGGGCTATGGCTACACCTTC. Residues: CASSFSRGAGYGYTF.

The rearrangement links TRBV10-1 to TRBJ2-5, with 9 bases identical to TRBD2. This CDR3 spans 16 amino acids. V gave up 2 bases and J gave up 5 bases; unmatched junction bases: 9. Germline V gene data show CDR1 as WNHNN and CDR2 as SYGVQD (reference sequence). The CDR3 loop reads CASSEAGTSKVETQYF. The DNA for the CDR3 is TGCGCCAGCAGTGAGGCTGGGACTAGCAAGGTGGAGACCCAGTACTTC.

Points on this clone: This specimen includes other DNA sequences encoding the same CDR3. The V call is TRBV19, the J call TRBJ2-1; no firm D call. Germline values: CDR1 LNHDA, CDR2 SQIVND (reference sequence). The V gene lost 1 base and the J gene lost 4 bases, with 8 bases spanning the gap. This CDR3 has 14 residues. This CDR3 reads CASSIGGDYNEQFF. CDR3 coding DNA: TGTGCCAGTAGTATAGGCGGTGATTACAATGAGCAGTTCTTC.

This chain links TRBV5-4 with TRBJ2-3; 10 nucleotides line up with TRBD2. The CDR3 has 18 residues. Trimming at V came to 3 bases and at J to 1 base, leaving 11 bases not matched to a gene. In germline, CDR1 is SGHNT, CDR2 YYREEE (reference sequence). The CDR3 DNA reads TGTGCCAGCAGCTACGAGCCAGCGGGAGGGCCCGGCACAGATACGCAGTATTTT. Translated, it gives CASSYEPAGGPGTDTQYF.

This clone has a handful of counts. The chain is built from TRBV5-1 and TRBJ2-7, with D perhaps TRBD2 (5 bases). In germline, CDR1 is SGHRS, CDR2 YFSETQ. The CDR3 covers 13 residues. Between the trimmed V and J ends, which lost 6 bases and 4 bases, there was a span of 14 bases. The CDR3, as DNA: TGCGCCAGCAATAAGGACTTAAGTTACGAGCAGTACTTC. Its translation: CASNKDLSYEQYF. The full variable domain, with the rest looked up from reference TRBV5-1 and TRBJ2-7, is KAGVTQTPRYLIKTRGQQVTLSCSPISGHRSVSWYQQTPGQGLQFLFEYFSETQRNKGNFPGRFSGRQFSNSRSEMNVSTLELGDSALYLCASNKDLSYEQYFGPGTRLTVT.

J is TRBJ2-3 and V is TRBV7-9; 8 nucleotides agree with TRBD1. CDR1 SEHNR and CDR2 FQNEAQ come from the germline V gene (reference sequence). The CDR3 contains 14 residues. The trim removed 7 bases at V and 5 bases at J, leaving 8 bases unmatched. CDR3 region: CASTPQGAGDTQYF. The CDR3 region has the DNA TGTGCCAGCACCCCTCAGGGGGCTGGAGATACGCAGTATTTT.

This clone was detected once. The chain employs TRBV19 and TRBJ1-4, with D hard to call. The V and J ends lost 5 bases and 7 bases respectively, with 17 bases between them. The CDR3 has 15 amino acids. Per the germline V gene, CDR1 is LNHDA and CDR2 is SQIVND (reference sequence). CDR3 sequence: CASSGWFDEGEKLFF. CDR3 nucleotide sequence: TGTGCCAGTAGTGGGTGGTTTGATGAGGGTGAAAAACTGTTTTTT.

The gene calls are TRBV11-2 and TRBJ2-7, with D unresolved. Germline V gene sequence: CDR1 SGHAT, CDR2 FQNNGV. This CDR3 is 14 amino acids long. The ends were cut back, 0 bases at V and 2 bases at J, with 8 bases in the middle. The CDR3 region has the DNA TGTGCCAGCAGCTTAGAGGCGGTGGCCTACGAGCAGTACTTC. Its translation is CASSLEAVAYEQYF.

The chain combines TRBV28 with TRBJ2-2, with D perhaps TRBD2 (6 bases). Germline-derived CDR1 and CDR2 are MDHEN and SYDVKM. The germline V and J ends were trimmed by 5 bases and 0 bases, with 16 bases remaining between them. The CDR3 loop spans 17 amino acids. The CDR3 protein is CASSPLGGDPNTGELFF. DNA for the CDR3: TGTGCCAGCAGTCCTTTGGGCGGGGACCCGAACACCGGGGAGCTGTTTTTT.

This chain connects TRBV1 to TRBJ2-7; TRBD1, the D gene given by the table, was not confirmed from the DNA. TRBV1 is a listed pseudogene. CDR3 size: 13 residues. Written as DNA, the CDR3 is TGCACCACCATGTGGGCCCCTTTTGCTGTGCAGTACTTC. Its protein is CTTMWAPFAVQYF.

The genes are TRBV7-9 and TRBJ1-1, with 7 bases lining up with TRBD1. V shed 5 bases and J 5 bases; nucleotides not matched to a gene: 11. The CDR3 spans 15 residues. CDR1 and CDR2 from the germline V gene are SEHNR and FQNEAQ (reference sequence). CDR3 sequence (DNA): TGTGCCAGCAGCCCCCCCCGACAGGGCTGGACTGAAGCTTTCTTT. Its translation: CASSPPRQGWTEAFF. The variable domain in full, with the rest retrieved from reference TRBV7-9 and TRBJ1-1, is DTGVSQNPRHKITKRGQNVTFRCDPISEHNRLYWYRQTLGQGPEFLTYFQNEAQLEKSRLLSDRFSAERPKGSFSTLEIQRTEQGDSAMYLCASSPPRQGWTEAFFGQGTRLTVV.